This T cell receptor (beta chain) was sequenced in a study of fetal regulatory T cell absence and autoimmunity. About the research overall: IPEX patients had exocrine pancreas autoimmunity without clinical diabetes.

Clones were sequenced by immunoSEQ multiplex PCR, and TCRdb holds only the in-frame ones, with some missing. This sample carries some 46,000 clones, roughly 83% of them seen once, and the ten largest clones take 0.41%. The germline CDR1 and CDR2 sequences are MNHNY and SVGAGI (reference sequence). V lost 8 bases, J lost 6 bases, and 12 bases lay in between. The CDR3 runs to 12 residues. The V gene is TRBV6-6, the J gene TRBJ2-3, with D unclear. Sample: cord blood. The TCR comes from a newborn boy with IPEX syndrome. CDR3 protein: CASSMGSDTQYF. The CDR3 bases are TGTGCCAGCTCCATGGGATCGGATACGCAGTATTTT.